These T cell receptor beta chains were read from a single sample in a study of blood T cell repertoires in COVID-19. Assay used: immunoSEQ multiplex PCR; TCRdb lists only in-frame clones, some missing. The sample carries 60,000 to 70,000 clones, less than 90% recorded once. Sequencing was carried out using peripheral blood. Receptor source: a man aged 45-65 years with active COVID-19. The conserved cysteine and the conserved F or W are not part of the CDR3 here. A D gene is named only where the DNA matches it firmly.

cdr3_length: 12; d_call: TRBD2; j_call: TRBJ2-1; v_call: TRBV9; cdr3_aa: ASTTSGGNNEQF
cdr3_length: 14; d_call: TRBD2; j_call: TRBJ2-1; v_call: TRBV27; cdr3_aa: ASSPRTSGGVNEQF
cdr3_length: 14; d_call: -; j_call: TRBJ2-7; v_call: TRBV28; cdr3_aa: ASSPKKKTGKGEQY
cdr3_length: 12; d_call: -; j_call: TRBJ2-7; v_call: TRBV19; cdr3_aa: ASSIAGSDYEQY
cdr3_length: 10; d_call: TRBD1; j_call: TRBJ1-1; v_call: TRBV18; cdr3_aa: ATLQGGTEAF
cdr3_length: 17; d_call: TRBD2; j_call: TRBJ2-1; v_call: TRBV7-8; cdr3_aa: ASSSTRLAGRSSYNEQF
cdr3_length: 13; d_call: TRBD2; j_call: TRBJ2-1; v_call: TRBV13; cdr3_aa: ASSLLRERYNEQF
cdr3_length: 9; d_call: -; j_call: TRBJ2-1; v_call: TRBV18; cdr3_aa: ASSPQNEQF
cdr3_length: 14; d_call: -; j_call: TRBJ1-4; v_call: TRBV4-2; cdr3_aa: ASSQERGLANEKLF
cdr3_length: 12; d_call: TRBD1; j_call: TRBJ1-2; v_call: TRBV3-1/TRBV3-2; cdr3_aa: ASSRVQDRYGYT
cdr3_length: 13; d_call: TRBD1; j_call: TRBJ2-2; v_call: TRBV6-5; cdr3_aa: ASRPDRGQSGELF
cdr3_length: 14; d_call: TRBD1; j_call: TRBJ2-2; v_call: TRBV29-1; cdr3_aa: SVSSGGGSDTGELF
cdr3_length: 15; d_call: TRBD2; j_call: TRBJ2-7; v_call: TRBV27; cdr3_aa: ASSTGTSGRVSSRQY
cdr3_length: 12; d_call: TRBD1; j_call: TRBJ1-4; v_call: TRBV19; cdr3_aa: ASKRDRGGEKLF
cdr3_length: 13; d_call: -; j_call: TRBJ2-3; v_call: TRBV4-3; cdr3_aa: ASSQDRLATDTQY
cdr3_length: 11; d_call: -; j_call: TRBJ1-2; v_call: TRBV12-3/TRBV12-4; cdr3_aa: ASSQNRVYGYT
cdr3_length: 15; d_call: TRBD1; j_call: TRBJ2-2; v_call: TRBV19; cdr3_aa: ASSMAGRQGRTGELF
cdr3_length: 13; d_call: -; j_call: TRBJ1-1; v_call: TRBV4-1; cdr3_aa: ASSQGITGNAEAF
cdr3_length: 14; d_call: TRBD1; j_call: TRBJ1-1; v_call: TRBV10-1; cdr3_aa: ASMGTGRVADTEAF
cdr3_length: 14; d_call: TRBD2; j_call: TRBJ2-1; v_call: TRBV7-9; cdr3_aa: ASSLWGLAFSDEQF
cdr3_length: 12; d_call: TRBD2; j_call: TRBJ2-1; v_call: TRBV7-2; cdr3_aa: ASSFGGAENEQF
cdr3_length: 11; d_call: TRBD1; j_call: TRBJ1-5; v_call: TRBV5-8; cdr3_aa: ASTDRGRQPQH
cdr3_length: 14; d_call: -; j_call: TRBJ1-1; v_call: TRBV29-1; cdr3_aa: SVGGGAAGLGTEAF
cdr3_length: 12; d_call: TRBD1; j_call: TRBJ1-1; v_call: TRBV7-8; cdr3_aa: ASSLALTGSEAF
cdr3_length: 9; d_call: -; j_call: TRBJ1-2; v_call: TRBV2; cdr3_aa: ATQGNYGYT
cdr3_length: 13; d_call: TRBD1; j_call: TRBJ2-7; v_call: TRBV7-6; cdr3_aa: ASSLVQDRGYEQY
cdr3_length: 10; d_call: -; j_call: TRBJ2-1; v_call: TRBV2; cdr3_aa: ASSESDNEQF
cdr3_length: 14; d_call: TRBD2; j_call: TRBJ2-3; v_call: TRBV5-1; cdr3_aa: ASSSALAGGIDTQY
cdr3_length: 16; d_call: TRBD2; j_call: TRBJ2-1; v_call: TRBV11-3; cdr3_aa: ASSFSGTSGGRDNEQF
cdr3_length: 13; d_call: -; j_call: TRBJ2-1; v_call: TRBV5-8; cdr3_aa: ASSPPGGYYNEQF
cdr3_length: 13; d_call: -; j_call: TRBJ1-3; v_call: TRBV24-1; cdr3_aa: ATTGKPGMRNTIY
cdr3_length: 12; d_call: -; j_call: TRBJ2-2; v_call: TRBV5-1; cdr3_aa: ASSTNSNTGELF
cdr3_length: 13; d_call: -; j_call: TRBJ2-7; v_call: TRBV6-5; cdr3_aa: ASSPGITLPTEQY
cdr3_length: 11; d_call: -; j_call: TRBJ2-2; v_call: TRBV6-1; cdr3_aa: ASSEQDTGELF
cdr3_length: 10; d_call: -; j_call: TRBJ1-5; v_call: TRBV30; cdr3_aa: AWDSGPGPQH
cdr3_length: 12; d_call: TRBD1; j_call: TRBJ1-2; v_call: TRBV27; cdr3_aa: ASNPGGYNYGYT
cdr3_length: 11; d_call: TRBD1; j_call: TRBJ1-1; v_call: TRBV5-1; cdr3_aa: ASSLGDRGRAF
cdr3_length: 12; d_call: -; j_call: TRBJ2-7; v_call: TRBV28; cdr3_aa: ASSRTDSSYEQY
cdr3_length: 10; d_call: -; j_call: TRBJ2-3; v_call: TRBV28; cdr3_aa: ASSLLGYRQY
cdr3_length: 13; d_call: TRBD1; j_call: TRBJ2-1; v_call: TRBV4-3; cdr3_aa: ASSQDYQGAREQF
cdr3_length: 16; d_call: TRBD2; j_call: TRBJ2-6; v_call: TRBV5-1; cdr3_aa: ASSSTPSGFSGANVLT
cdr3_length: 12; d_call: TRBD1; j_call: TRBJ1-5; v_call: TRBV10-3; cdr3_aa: AISESQGGQPQH
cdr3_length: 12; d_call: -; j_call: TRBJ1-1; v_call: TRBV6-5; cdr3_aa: ASSYNTANTEAF
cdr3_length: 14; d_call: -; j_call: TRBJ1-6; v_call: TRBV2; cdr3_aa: ASRPSGHPLNSPLH
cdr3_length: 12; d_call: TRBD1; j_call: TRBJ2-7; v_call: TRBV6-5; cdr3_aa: ASSYQGASYEQY
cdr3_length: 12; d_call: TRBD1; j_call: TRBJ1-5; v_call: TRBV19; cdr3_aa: ASSIEAGTGAQH
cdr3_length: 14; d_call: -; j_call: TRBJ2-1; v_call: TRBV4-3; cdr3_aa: ASSQEGGRLSNEQF
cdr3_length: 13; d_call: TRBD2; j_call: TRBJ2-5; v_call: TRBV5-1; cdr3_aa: ASSFQRGGQETQY
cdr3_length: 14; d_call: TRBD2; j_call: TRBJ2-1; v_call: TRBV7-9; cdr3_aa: ASSSELAGVYNEQF
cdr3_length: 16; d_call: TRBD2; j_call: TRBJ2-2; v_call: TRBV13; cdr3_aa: ASSLTFGLASNTGELF
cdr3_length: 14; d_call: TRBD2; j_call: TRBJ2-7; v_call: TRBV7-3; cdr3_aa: ASSFPSGSSSYEQY
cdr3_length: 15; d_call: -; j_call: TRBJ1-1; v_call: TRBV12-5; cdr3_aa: ASGLSVVGSPSVEAF